This entry concerns a single T cell receptor (beta chain). Its antigen is currently unknown. These data originate in a study of CXCR3-negative and CXCR3-positive naive CD8 T cells. Study-level background: About 140 million TRB reads were obtained overall (about 1.5 +/- 0.3 million per library).

General study findings and limits: Naive cells that were CXCR3-negative or CXCR3-positive used TRBV-TRBJ genes alike, while memory cells diverged. Comparison of naive cells showed more hydrophobic TRB CDR3s in CXCR3-positive than in CXCR3-negative naive cells. Naive subsets had comparable surface CD5, so TRB CDR3 properties gauged TCR strength. Both naive subsets showed comparably high diversity, and memory CD8+ cells showed much lower diversity.

UMI-tagged TRB cDNA libraries were built via 5' RACE. TCRdb re-called the 5' RACE reads; every CDR3 protein appears as one record, without DNA. This table lists about 130,000 distinct CDR3 sequences. The CDR3 runs 18 residues. Germline V CDR1 and CDR2: LNHNV, YYDKDF (reference sequence). J is TRBJ2-3 and V is TRBV15; absent DNA, TCRdb's TRBD1 call cannot be checked. The TCR sequence derives from a human donor in good health. Some clones in this sample may be carry-over from other donors' samples. Sample: naive CXCR3+ CD8+ T cells from blood. Subset indicated: CD45RO-CCR7+CD27+CD95- naive CD8+ T cells expressing CXCR3 (TNR3+). Here the CDR3 reads CATSSPGETFLFTDTQYF.